This entry concerns a single TCR beta chain. Its specificity is not known. Sequencing of the DNA from cultured CD4+ T cells was carried out with the Oncomine TCR Beta short-read assay. Scientists extracted genomic DNA from CD4+ T cells grown in culture. MiXCR was run by TCRdb on the PCR reads, yielding one entry per CDR3 protein. Here the sample spans about 7,200 distinct CDR3 sequences, about 35% being singletons. Treatment indicated: approximately 9-day PBMC culture with coronavirus spike peptide pools or control peptides (ViraFEST assay). Samples of CD4+ T cells were obtained from the unexposed donor before the COVID-19 pandemic (2011-2018). Cells permitting, SARS-CoV-2 S/N served as probes for unexposed-donor CD4+ T cells, and four cold-coronavirus spikes did too. The data stem from a study of vaccination and CD4 T cells after COVID-19. Background on the study: The post-vaccine samples came a median around 72 days after dose two (range 14 to 241). Overlapping peptides of the spike proteins of SARS-CoV-2, HCoV-NL63, HCoV-OC43 and HCoV-229E were used for cell stimulation. A CEFX pool, an HIV-1 Nef pool, or no peptide went to control cultures.

The TCR was taken from a human donor in good health. Sequences were obtained from CD4+ T cells from blood, cultured in vitro.

In DNA form, the CDR3 reads TGTGCCAGCAGCCGAGAGGGACTCTCCCTAGAGACCCAGTACTTC. Protein sequence: CASSREGLSLETQYF. The chain is built from TRBV5-8 and TRBJ2-5; D is perhaps TRBD2 (6 bases). V lost 4 bases and J lost 4, with 17 bases in between. CDR3 length equals 15 residues. Germline values: CDR1 SGHTS, CDR2 YDEGEE.